This T cell receptor (beta chain) was recovered during a study of shared clonotypes between healthy human individuals. CDR1 and CDR2 (germline): SGHRS, YFSETQ. This CDR3 is 15 amino acids long. Trimming cost V 3 bases and J 4 bases, with 16 bases left between them. Naive CD8 isolation took CD45RO-negative cells positively selected for CCR7 and excluded terminally differentiated effector memory CD45RA+ cells. Some clones are missing from TCRdb's copy, which holds only in-frame ones; the method was immunoSEQ multiplex PCR. Here the sample spans 1.5 million to 2.5 million clones, 85% to 95% being singletons.

The chain uses TRBV5-1 and TRBJ1-1, with D uncertain. This TCR was sampled from a man between 18 and 35 years old in good health. The material sequenced was naive CD8+ T cells sorted from blood. The CDR3 nucleotides are TGCGCCAGCAGCTACAAGACCCAGGAATTCACTGAAGCTTTCTTT. It codes for CASSYKTQEFTEAFF.